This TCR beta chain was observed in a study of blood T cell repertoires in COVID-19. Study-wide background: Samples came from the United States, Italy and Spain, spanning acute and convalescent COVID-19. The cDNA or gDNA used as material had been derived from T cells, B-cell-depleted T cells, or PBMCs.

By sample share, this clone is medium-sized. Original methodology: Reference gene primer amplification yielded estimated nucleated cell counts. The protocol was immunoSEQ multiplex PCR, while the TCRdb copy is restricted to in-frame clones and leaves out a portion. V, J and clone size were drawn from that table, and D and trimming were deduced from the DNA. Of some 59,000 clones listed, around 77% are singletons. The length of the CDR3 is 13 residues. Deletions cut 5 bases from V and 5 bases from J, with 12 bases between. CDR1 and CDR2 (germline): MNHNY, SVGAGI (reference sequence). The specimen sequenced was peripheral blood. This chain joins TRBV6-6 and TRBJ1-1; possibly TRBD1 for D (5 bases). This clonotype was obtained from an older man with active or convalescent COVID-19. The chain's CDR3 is CASSATGATEAFF. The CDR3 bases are TGTGCCAGCAGTGCCACAGGAGCGACTGAAGCTTTCTTT.